The rows below give T cell receptor beta chains drawn from one sample of a study of T cell responses to AZD1222 COVID-19 vaccine. Clones were read by immunoSEQ multiplex PCR, and TCRdb kept only the in-frame ones, dropping some. Of 85,000 to 100,000 clones in the sample, around nine tenths were seen once. The input for sequencing was peripheral blood, taken on day 0 of AZD1222 vaccination. These receptors were collected from an adult in good health. The CDR3 runs from the conserved cysteine through the conserved F or W. D genes are given only for firm matches. Only part of the rows carry a size: once, few, many, or a class if the clone is expanded.

cdr3_aa,cdr3_nt,j_call,clone_size,d_call,v_call
CASSVAGGNTGELFF,TGCGCCAGCAGCGTAGCGGGAGGCAACACCGGGGAGCTGTTTTTT,TRBJ2-2,NA,TRBD2,TRBV5-1
CASSSSGGTNEKLFF,TGCGCCAGCAGCTCCTCAGGGGGAACTAATGAAAAACTGTTTTTT,TRBJ1-4,NA,TRBD1,TRBV5-1
CASSQVPSFTGNTIYF,TGCGCCAGCAGCCAAGTTCCTTCGTTCACTGGAAACACCATATATTTT,TRBJ1-3,few,NA,TRBV4-1
CASSPGTGGLRAQYF,TGTGCCAGCAGTCCCGGGACAGGGGGCCTGAGGGCGCAGTATTTT,TRBJ2-3,NA,TRBD1,TRBV6-5
CASSVGGASGNTIYF,TGTGCCAGCAGCGTAGGCGGTGCCTCTGGAAACACCATATATTTT,TRBJ1-3,NA,NA,TRBV9
CASSEDYSYGYTF,TGTGCCAGCAGTGAGGACTATTCCTATGGCTACACCTTC,TRBJ1-2,NA,NA,TRBV6-1
CATEGDEQFF,TGCGCCACGGAGGGGGATGAGCAGTTCTTC,TRBJ2-1,NA,NA,TRBV5-1
CASMVTVGAIGYTF,TGCGCCAGCATGGTTACGGTGGGGGCTATAGGCTACACCTTC,TRBJ1-2,NA,NA,TRBV5-1
CASSQAYEQYF,TGTGCCAGCAGCCAAGCCTACGAGCAGTACTTC,TRBJ2-7,NA,NA,TRBV3-1/TRBV3-2
CASGRPVGGYTF,TGTGCCAGCGGACGCCCAGTGGGAGGCTACACCTTC,TRBJ1-2,NA,NA,TRBV28
CAISEKGIDEQYF,TGTGCCATCAGTGAAAAGGGAATTGACGAGCAGTACTTC,TRBJ2-7,NA,NA,TRBV10-3
CASSLARVDSGNTIYF,TGTGCCAGCAGCTTAGCGCGGGTTGACTCTGGAAACACCATATATTTT,TRBJ1-3,NA,NA,TRBV7-6
CASSMRQRGGYTF,TGTGCCAGTAGTATGAGGCAGCGGGGTGGCTACACCTTC,TRBJ1-2,NA,NA,TRBV19
CASSQAGGRDRYEQFF,TGTGCCAGCAGTCAAGCTGGCGGGAGGGACAGGTATGAGCAGTTCTTC,TRBJ2-1,NA,NA,TRBV28
CASSIGLAVVETQYF,TGTGCCAGTAGTATCGGTCTAGCGGTGGTCGAGACCCAGTACTTC,TRBJ2-5,NA,TRBD2,TRBV19
CASSLDPGQPYEQYF,TGCGCCAGCAGCTTAGACCCCGGACAGCCCTACGAGCAGTACTTC,TRBJ2-7,once,NA,TRBV5-1
CASSDGLAGDNEQFF,TGTGCCAGCAGCGACGGACTAGCGGGAGACAATGAGCAGTTCTTC,TRBJ2-1,NA,TRBD2,TRBV5-5
CASSQGPGNQPQHF,TGTGCCAGCAGCCAAGGACCCGGCAATCAGCCCCAGCATTTT,TRBJ1-5,NA,NA,TRBV3-1/TRBV3-2
CASSFVPNEQYF,TGTGCCAGCAGTTTCGTCCCTAACGAGCAGTACTTC,TRBJ2-7,NA,NA,TRBV27
CASSLATAGGHLYTF,TGTGCCAGCAGCTTGGCTACTGCAGGGGGGCACCTGTACACCTTC,TRBJ1-2,NA,TRBD1,TRBV5-8
CASSPHSGNIQYF,TGTGCCAGCAGCCCCCATAGTGGAAACATTCAGTACTTC,TRBJ2-4,NA,NA,TRBV6-5
CASSLWTAYEQYF,TGTGCCAGCAGTTTATGGACAGCCTACGAGCAGTACTTC,TRBJ2-7,NA,NA,TRBV28
CASSQGGYTGELFF,TGTGCCAGCAGCCAAGGGGGCTACACCGGGGAGCTGTTTTTT,TRBJ2-2,NA,NA,TRBV14
CASSLDPGGHTGELFF,TGTGCCAGCAGCTTGGACCCGGGGGGGCACACCGGGGAGCTGTTTTTT,TRBJ2-2,NA,TRBD2,TRBV5-4
CATGWDQSYNEQFF,TGTGCCACCGGTTGGGACCAATCCTACAATGAGCAGTTCTTC,TRBJ2-1,NA,NA,TRBV15
CASKLGGGDYGYTF,TGTGCCAGCAAGTTGGGGGGGGGTGACTATGGCTACACCTTC,TRBJ1-2,NA,NA,TRBV6-5
CASSPLGTEAFF,TGTGCCAGCTCACCTCTCGGCACTGAAGCTTTCTTT,TRBJ1-1,NA,NA,TRBV18
CASSRGEGTEQFF,TGTGCCAGCAGTCGAGGGGAAGGGACCGAGCAGTTCTTC,TRBJ2-1,NA,NA,TRBV6-5
CASRKELFYEQYF,TGTGCCAGCAGAAAAGAACTATTCTACGAGCAGTACTTC,TRBJ2-7,NA,NA,TRBV6-6
CATSRDAGVPDTQYF,TGTGCCACCAGCAGAGATGCCGGGGTCCCAGATACGCAGTATTTT,TRBJ2-3,NA,NA,TRBV15
CASSSSSAAEQFF,TGTGCCAGCAGTAGTAGTTCGGCGGCGGAGCAGTTCTTC,TRBJ2-1,NA,NA,TRBV6-4
CASSWGPDRDQPQHF,TGTGCCAGCAGCTGGGGGCCGGACAGGGACCAGCCCCAGCATTTT,TRBJ1-5,once,TRBD1,TRBV5-7
CAISPLGLYGYTF,TGTGCCATCAGCCCCCTCGGACTCTATGGCTACACCTTC,TRBJ1-2,NA,NA,TRBV10-3
CASGVGALSYEQYF,TGTGCCAGCGGCGTCGGAGCTCTATCCTACGAGCAGTACTTC,TRBJ2-7,NA,NA,TRBV6-5
CASSPPGDRSYGYTF,TGTGCCAGCAGCCCTCCAGGGGACAGGTCATATGGCTACACCTTC,TRBJ1-2,once,TRBD1,TRBV3-1/TRBV3-2
CASKPDSPLHF,TGTGCCAGCAAGCCGGATTCACCCCTCCACTTT,TRBJ1-6,NA,NA,TRBV21-1
CASSRDTVGGQPQHF,TGTGCCAGCAGCCGAGACACGGTCGGCGGACAGCCCCAGCATTTT,TRBJ1-5,NA,NA,TRBV3-1/TRBV3-2
CASSQVLGKNTEAFF,TGTGCCAGCAGCCAAGTTTTGGGAAAAAACACTGAAGCTTTCTTT,TRBJ1-1,once,NA,TRBV14
CASSLSGYGGELFF,TGTGCCAGCAGCTTATCAGGGTACGGCGGGGAGCTGTTTTTT,TRBJ2-2,NA,NA,TRBV7-2
CSASKSSPYEQYF,TGCAGTGCTAGTAAGTCCTCTCCCTACGAGCAGTACTTC,TRBJ2-7,NA,NA,TRBV20-1
CAWIQRGNTEAFF,TGTGCCTGGATTCAGAGAGGGAACACTGAAGCTTTCTTT,TRBJ1-1,NA,NA,TRBV30
CASSERSQAFF,TGTGCCAGCAGTGAACGGAGCCAAGCGTTCTTC,TRBJ2-1,NA,NA,TRBV2
CAWTTSGYGYTF,TGTGCCTGGACAACGTCGGGGTATGGCTACACCTTC,TRBJ1-2,NA,NA,TRBV30
CASSTTTYEQYF,TGTGCCAGCAGCACGACCACCTACGAGCAGTACTTC,TRBJ2-7,NA,NA,TRBV5-6
CASSLGNTGELFF,TGTGCCAGCAGCTTAGGGAACACCGGGGAGCTGTTTTTT,TRBJ2-2,NA,NA,TRBV7-9
CASSLGQGAYEQYF,TGTGCCAGCTCACTGGGACAGGGGGCCTACGAGCAGTACTTC,TRBJ2-7,few,TRBD1,TRBV18
CASSDDAGGPGELFF,TGTGCCAGCAGTGACGACGCGGGGGGGCCCGGGGAGCTGTTTTTT,TRBJ2-2,NA,TRBD2,TRBV6-4
CASTLLGGSYEQYF,TGTGCCAGCACCCTGCTTGGAGGATCCTACGAGCAGTACTTC,TRBJ2-7,NA,NA,TRBV2
CASARVSLRSINGYTF,TGTGCTAGCGCTCGTGTATCCCTCCGGAGTATAAACGGCTACACCTTC,TRBJ1-2,NA,NA,TRBV12-5
CASSLKLRGEAFF,TGTGCCAGCAGCCTAAAATTGCGGGGAGAAGCTTTCTTT,TRBJ1-1,NA,NA,TRBV5-5
CASTQSRVPRDETQYF,TGTGCCAGCACCCAGTCGAGGGTTCCTCGCGACGAGACCCAGTACTTC,TRBJ2-5,NA,NA,TRBV28
CASSFGLSTDTQYF,TGCGCCAGCAGCTTTGGACTTAGCACAGATACGCAGTATTTT,TRBJ2-3,NA,NA,TRBV5-1
CASSRTSRDTRQDEKLFF,TGTGCCAGCAGCCGGACAAGCCGGGACACTCGGCAAGATGAAAAACTGTTTTTT,TRBJ1-4,NA,NA,TRBV3-1/TRBV3-2
CASRVGRGNEQFF,TGTGCCAGCAGGGTTGGGCGAGGAAATGAGCAGTTCTTC,TRBJ2-1,NA,NA,TRBV6-5
CASSPDQRAQYF,TGTGCCAGCTCACCAGATCAGCGGGCCCAGTACTTC,TRBJ2-5,NA,NA,TRBV18
CSINRDRVGETQYF,TGCAGCATCAACCGGGACAGGGTAGGGGAGACCCAGTACTTC,TRBJ2-5,once,TRBD1,TRBV29-1
CSVEDPSVRAVGYTF,TGCAGCGTTGAAGATCCCTCGGTCAGGGCGGTCGGCTACACCTTC,TRBJ1-2,NA,NA,TRBV29-1
CASSFDVGQGQETQYF,TGTGCCAGCAGCTTCGATGTTGGACAGGGGCAAGAGACCCAGTACTTC,TRBJ2-5,NA,TRBD1,TRBV5-4
CAWGPSGSQQFF,TGTGCCTGGGGTCCTAGCGGGAGTCAGCAGTTCTTC,TRBJ2-1,NA,TRBD2,TRBV30
CASSPDLRVDEQYF,TGTGCCAGCAGCCCGGATCTGAGAGTTGACGAGCAGTACTTC,TRBJ2-7,NA,NA,TRBV5-6